This TCR beta chain was retrieved from a study of blood T cell repertoires in COVID-19. Sequenced by immunoSEQ multiplex PCR; TCRdb stores in-frame clones only, minus some. The sample has almost 200,000 clones; approximately 80% are singletons. The CDR3 sequence is 15 residues long. CDR1 is KGHSH and CDR2 is LQKENI in the germline V gene. Trimming removed 6 bases from V and 4 bases from J; junction bases left unmatched: 6. The rearrangement links TRBV18 to TRBJ2-5; the match to TRBD1 covers 12 bases. Sequencing used peripheral blood. This clonotype was sampled from a man aged 55 to 70 with COVID-19, enrolled during active disease. The CDR3 here is CASSRDRGPTETQYF. The CDR3, as DNA: TGTGCCAGCTCTCGGGACAGGGGGCCAACAGAGACCCAGTACTTC.